The clone carrying this TCR beta chain was detected only a few times. The antigen is not known. The data are from a study of T cell repertoires in cytomegalovirus infection. Study background: From public TCR beta signatures came an indication of both CMV infection and matching HLA type. Study-level results: Summed public TCR beta family frequency identified CMV carriers bearing the relevant HLA. The ex vivo response was dominated by HLA-C-restricted CMV-specific TCR beta clonotypes.

TCRdb re-analysed the reads in MiXCR, keeping a single row per CDR3 protein. The data hold about 920,000 distinct CDR3 sequences, with approximately 31% observed a single time. This CDR3 has 14 amino acids. V trimming: 4 bases; J trimming: 5 bases; junction bases outside the gene matches: 6. Looked up from germline, CDR1 is MDHEN and CDR2 is SYDVKM. J is TRBJ2-5 and V is TRBV28, with 8 nucleotides matching TRBD1. Sequenced here: cultured CD8+ T cells from PBMCs, sampled from culture after CMV antigen stimulation. The source is a human donor in good health (CMV status not recorded). Some clones in this sample may be carry-over from other donors' samples. The CDR3 region is CASSSQGARETQYF. The DNA of the CDR3 is TGTGCCAGCAGTTCCCAGGGGGCGCGCGAGACCCAGTACTTC.